These T cell receptor beta chains were read from a single sample in a study of regulatory T cells in long-lasting Graves disease. TCRdb called the multiplex PCR reads again in MiXCR, with one record for every CDR3 protein. There are 450,000 to 650,000 distinct CDR3 sequences in the sample; about 16% occur only once, and roughly 25% lies in the top ten. In addition, the sample was reused for a study of T cells in Graves' hyperthyroidism and ophthalmopathy.

The sample consisted of peripheral blood mononuclear cells (PBMCs), taken at new diagnosis, from a patient treated with antithyroid drugs. All receptors derive from a woman aged 40 to 65 with Graves disease. CDR3s include the opening cysteine and the closing phenylalanine or tryptophan. A D gene is named only where the DNA matches it firmly. Size is stated for part of the rows, as once, few or many counts, or as a class when the clone is expanded.

size: .
D: .
V: TRBV6-9
J: TRBJ2-4
CDR3: CASSYPLGGGDKNIQYF
DNA: TGTGCCAGCAGTTACCCCCTTGGGGGTGGTGACAAAAACATTCAGTACTTC

size: many
D: .
V: TRBV7-2
J: TRBJ1-2
CDR3: CASSLAPPENYGYTF
DNA: TGTGCCAGCAGCTTAGCCCCCCCGGAGAACTATGGCTACACCTTC

size: many
D: TRBD2
V: TRBV20-1
J: TRBJ2-1
CDR3: CSARDGGGERNEQFF
DNA: TGCAGTGCTAGAGATGGGGGGGGGGAGAGGAATGAGCAGTTCTTC

size: .
D: .
V: TRBV30
J: TRBJ1-3
CDR3: CAWRFLGNTIYF
DNA: TGTGCCTGGAGGTTTTTAGGAAACACCATATATTTT

size: .
D: .
V: TRBV6-6
J: TRBJ2-2
CDR3: CASSYPPTPGELFF
DNA: TGTGCCAGCAGTTACCCTCCAACCCCCGGGGAGCTGTTTTTT

size: many
D: .
V: TRBV20-1
J: TRBJ1-1
CDR3: CSAPLQMNTEAFF
DNA: TGCAGTGCTCCGTTACAGATGAACACTGAAGCTTTCTTT

size: many
D: TRBD1
V: TRBV7-3
J: TRBJ2-5
CDR3: CASSRGQGETQYF
DNA: TGTGCCAGCAGCCGTGGACAGGGAGAGACCCAGTACTTC

size: many
D: .
V: TRBV7-8
J: TRBJ1-1
CDR3: CASSFTYTQNTEAFF
DNA: TGTGCCAGCAGCTTCACCTACACCCAGAACACTGAAGCTTTCTTT

size: many
D: TRBD1
V: TRBV6-1
J: TRBJ1-1
CDR3: CASTNLDRGTFF
DNA: TGTGCCAGCACCAACCTGGACAGGGGAACTTTCTTT

size: few
D: .
V: TRBV12-3/TRBV12-4
J: TRBJ1-3
CDR3: CASSYRGPMEGNTIYF
DNA: TGTGCCAGCAGTTACCGTGGGCCAATGGAGGGAAACACCATATATTTT

size: .
D: TRBD1
V: TRBV19
J: TRBJ2-1
CDR3: CATGGRGSSYNEQFF
DNA: TGTGCCACCGGCGGCAGGGGGTCCTCCTACAATGAGCAGTTCTTC

size: .
D: TRBD2
V: TRBV5-1
J: TRBJ2-3
CDR3: CASRRTSILTDTQYF
DNA: TGCGCCAGCAGAAGGACTAGCATCCTCACAGATACGCAGTATTTT

size: .
D: .
V: TRBV11-3
J: TRBJ2-3
CDR3: CASSQEATLPDTQYF
DNA: TGTGCCAGCAGCCAAGAAGCGACCCTCCCCGATACGCAGTATTTT

size: many
D: .
V: TRBV6-2/TRBV6-3
J: TRBJ2-1
CDR3: CASTGGWYSNEQFF
DNA: TGTGCCAGCACCGGAGGGTGGTACTCCAATGAGCAGTTCTTC

size: few
D: .
V: TRBV5-1
J: TRBJ1-6
CDR3: CASSLGTDAFNSPLHF
DNA: TGCGCCAGCAGCTTGGGGACAGACGCCTTTAATTCACCCCTCCACTTT

size: many
D: TRBD1
V: TRBV12-3/TRBV12-4
J: TRBJ1-6
CDR3: CASSFGQGAYNSPLHF
DNA: TGTGCCAGCAGTTTCGGACAGGGGGCCTATAATTCACCCCTCCACTTT

size: many
D: .
V: TRBV30
J: TRBJ2-5
CDR3: CAWSGGSPAETQYF
DNA: TGTGCCTGGAGTGGGGGATCACCGGCAGAGACCCAGTACTTC

size: .
D: .
V: TRBV5-5
J: TRBJ1-1
CDR3: CASSLNSGGVAEAFF
DNA: TGCGCCAGCAGCTTGAATTCCGGGGGAGTCGCTGAAGCTTTCTTT

size: .
D: .
V: TRBV7-6
J: TRBJ2-5
CDR3: CASSPREERYQETQYF
DNA: TGTGCCAGCAGTCCCAGGGAAGAAAGGTACCAAGAGACCCAGTACTTC

size: .
D: .
V: TRBV27
J: TRBJ2-1
CDR3: CASSLKARDEQFF
DNA: TGTGCCAGCAGCCTAAAGGCCCGGGATGAGCAGTTCTTC

size: many
D: .
V: TRBV10-3
J: TRBJ1-2
CDR3: CAIENSTNYGYTF
DNA: TGTGCCATCGAAAACAGCACTAACTATGGCTACACCTTC

size: many
D: TRBD1
V: TRBV5-6
J: TRBJ2-7
CDR3: CASSNSGQGSPYEQYF
DNA: TGTGCCAGCAGCAACTCGGGACAGGGGTCACCTTACGAGCAGTACTTC

size: many
D: TRBD2
V: TRBV12-3/TRBV12-4
J: TRBJ2-2
CDR3: CASSLKVLAGGPWTGELFF
DNA: TGTGCCAGCAGTTTAAAAGTACTAGCGGGGGGGCCGTGGACCGGGGAGCTGTTTTTT

size: .
D: .
V: TRBV4-1
J: TRBJ1-3
CDR3: CASSQVEGNTIYF
DNA: TGCGCCAGCAGCCAAGTGGAGGGAAACACCATATATTTT

size: few
D: .
V: TRBV3-1
J: TRBJ1-4
CDR3: CASSQDWDTSFWKPTNEKLFF
DNA: TGTGCCAGCAGCCAAGATTGGGACACCTCCTTTTGGAAACCAACTAATGAAAAACTGTTTTTT

size: many
D: .
V: TRBV4-1
J: TRBJ1-2
CDR3: CASSQESAAMYGYTF
DNA: TGCGCCAGCAGCCAAGAGTCGGCGGCGATGTATGGCTACACCTTC

size: .
D: .
V: TRBV7-8
J: TRBJ1-6
CDR3: CASTHREQSPLHF
DNA: TGTGCCAGCACCCACAGGGAGCAATCACCCCTCCACTTT

size: .
D: .
V: TRBV18
J: TRBJ2-1
CDR3: CASSPPTGIYNEQFF
DNA: TGTGCCAGCTCACCACCGACAGGAATCTACAATGAGCAGTTCTTC

size: .
D: TRBD2
V: TRBV7-2
J: TRBJ2-3
CDR3: CASSSSGGAPLSTDTQYF
DNA: TGTGCCAGCAGCTCTAGCGGGGGGGCCCCCCTTAGCACAGATACGCAGTATTTT

size: few
D: .
V: TRBV4-1
J: TRBJ2-4
CDR3: CASSQEGFRAKNIQYF
DNA: TGCGCCAGCAGCCAAGAAGGATTTCGAGCCAAAAACATTCAGTACTTC

size: many
D: TRBD2
V: TRBV2
J: TRBJ2-2
CDR3: CASSEGGLAGTGELFF
DNA: TGTGCCAGCAGTGAAGGGGGACTAGCGGGGACCGGGGAGCTGTTTTTT

size: .
D: TRBD2
V: TRBV9
J: TRBJ2-3
CDR3: CASSGVRGTSARTDTQYF
DNA: TGTGCCAGCAGCGGTGTGAGGGGGACTAGCGCCCGCACAGATACGCAGTATTTT

size: many
D: .
V: TRBV20-1
J: TRBJ2-5
CDR3: CSASGQTWTQYF
DNA: TGCAGTGCTAGTGGTCAGACTTGGACCCAGTACTTC

size: .
D: TRBD1
V: TRBV25-1
J: TRBJ2-1
CDR3: CASSSTGVGYNEQFF
DNA: TGTGCCAGCAGCTCAACAGGGGTAGGTTACAATGAGCAGTTCTTC

size: many
D: .
V: TRBV7-9
J: TRBJ2-5
CDR3: CASSTPQAEGETQYF
DNA: TGTGCCAGCAGCACCCCACAGGCCGAGGGGGAGACCCAGTACTTC

size: many
D: TRBD1
V: TRBV20-1
J: TRBJ1-4
CDR3: CSASVDRGEKLFF
DNA: TGCAGTGCTAGTGTGGACAGGGGGGAAAAACTGTTTTTT

size: few
D: .
V: TRBV5-1
J: TRBJ2-7
CDR3: CASSYRDGPNYEQYF
DNA: TGCGCCAGCAGCTACCGGGACGGACCCAACTACGAGCAGTACTTC

size: many
D: .
V: TRBV12-3/TRBV12-4
J: TRBJ1-3
CDR3: CASTLWGRNTVYF
DNA: TGTGCCAGCACACTCTGGGGTCGTAACACCGTATATTTT

size: many
D: .
V: TRBV2
J: TRBJ1-4
CDR3: CASSEGTRAGQGGKLFF
DNA: TGTGCCAGCAGTGAAGGTACCAGGGCAGGGCAAGGAGGAAAACTGTTTTTT

size: .
D: .
V: TRBV7-9
J: TRBJ1-1
CDR3: CASSLTDAYTEAFF
DNA: TGTGCCAGCAGTCTGACAGATGCGTACACTGAAGCTTTCTTT

size: .
D: .
V: TRBV7-9
J: TRBJ1-1
CDR3: CASSIDQGIGVEAFF
DNA: TGTGCCAGTAGTATAGATCAAGGGATCGGCGTCGAAGCTTTCTTT

size: .
D: TRBD2
V: TRBV19
J: TRBJ2-1
CDR3: CASTKYSGGSYNEQFF
DNA: TGTGCCAGTACCAAATATAGCGGGGGGTCCTACAATGAGCAGTTCTTC

size: few
D: .
V: TRBV28
J: TRBJ2-7
CDR3: CASRGGTAWGYEQYF
DNA: TGTGCCAGCAGGGGAGGGACAGCCTGGGGCTACGAGCAGTACTTC

size: many
D: TRBD1
V: TRBV7-8
J: TRBJ2-7
CDR3: CASSPQTGKSYEQYF
DNA: TGTGCCAGCAGCCCGCAGACAGGGAAGTCCTACGAGCAGTACTTC

size: many
D: TRBD2
V: TRBV2
J: TRBJ2-3
CDR3: CASTRSRGGVDTQYF
DNA: TGTGCCAGCACACGTAGCCGGGGGGGCGTAGATACGCAGTATTTT

size: many
D: .
V: TRBV6-1
J: TRBJ1-5
CDR3: CASSQGSQPQHF
DNA: TGTGCCAGCAGTCAAGGATCCCAGCCCCAGCATTTT